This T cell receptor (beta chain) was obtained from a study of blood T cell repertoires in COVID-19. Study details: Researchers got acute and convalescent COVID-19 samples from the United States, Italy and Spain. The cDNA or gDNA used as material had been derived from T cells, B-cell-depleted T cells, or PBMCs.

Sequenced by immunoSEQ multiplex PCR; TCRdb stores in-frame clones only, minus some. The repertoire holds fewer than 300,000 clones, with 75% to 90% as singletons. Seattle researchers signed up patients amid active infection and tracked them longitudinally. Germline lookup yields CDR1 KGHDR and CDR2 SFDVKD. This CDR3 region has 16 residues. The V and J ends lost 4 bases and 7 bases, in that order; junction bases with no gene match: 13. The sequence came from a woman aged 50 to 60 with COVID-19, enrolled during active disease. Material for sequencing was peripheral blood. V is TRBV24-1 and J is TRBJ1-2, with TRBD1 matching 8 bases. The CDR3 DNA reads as TGTGCCACCAGTGAATCGGACAGGGCTTGGGTCGGTGGCTACACCTTC. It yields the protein CATSESDRAWVGGYTF.